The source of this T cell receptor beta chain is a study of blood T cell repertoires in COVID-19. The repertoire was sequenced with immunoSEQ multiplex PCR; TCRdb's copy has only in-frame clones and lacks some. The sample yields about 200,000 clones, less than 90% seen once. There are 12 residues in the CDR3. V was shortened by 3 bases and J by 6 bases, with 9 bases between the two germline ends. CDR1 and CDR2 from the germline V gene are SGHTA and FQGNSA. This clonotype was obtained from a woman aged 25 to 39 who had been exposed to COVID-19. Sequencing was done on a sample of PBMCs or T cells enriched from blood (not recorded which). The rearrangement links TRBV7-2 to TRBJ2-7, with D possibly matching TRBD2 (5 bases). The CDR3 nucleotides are TGTGCCAGCAGCTTCCCGGGGAGCGAGCAGTACTTC. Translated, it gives CASSFPGSEQYF.